These T cell receptor beta chains were read from a single sample in a study of control samples from healthy donors and cancer patients. Here immunoSEQ multiplex PCR was the method, and the copy in TCRdb shows in-frame clones only, minus some. The table includes about 150,000 clones, about 95% detected once. The sequenced material came from PBMCs. These receptors were obtained from a man in his 60s with colorectal cancer. CDR3s include the opening cysteine and the closing phenylalanine or tryptophan. The D gene is left open where the match is weak. Size is stated for part of the rows, as once, few or many counts, or as a class when the clone is expanded.

>.|TRBD2|TRBJ2-5|TRBV7-2
CASISGVAETQYF
TGTGCCAGCATCAGCGGGGTTGCGGAGACCCAGTACTTC
>.|TRBD1|TRBJ2-3|TRBV5-1
CASSLADRGTDTQYF
TGCGCCAGCAGCTTGGCCGACAGGGGCACAGATACGCAGTATTTT
>.|.|TRBJ2-5|TRBV27
CASSFRPRGETQYF
TGTGCCAGCAGTTTTAGACCTAGAGGGGAGACCCAGTACTTC
>.|.|TRBJ2-5|TRBV24-1
CATSELTGTQETQYF
TGTGCCACCAGTGAGCTTACCGGGACTCAAGAGACCCAGTACTTC
>.|TRBD1|TRBJ1-2|TRBV6-5
CASSRDRDPLYGYTF
TGTGCCAGCAGTCGAGACAGGGACCCCCTCTATGGCTACACCTTC
>.|.|TRBJ1-1|TRBV9
CASSVDGHEGAFF
TGTGCCAGCAGCGTAGATGGCCATGAGGGGGCTTTCTTT
>.|.|TRBJ1-2|TRBV19
CASSIGRFSYTF
TGTGCCAGTAGTATAGGCAGATTCAGCTACACCTTC
>.|TRBD1|TRBJ1-1|TRBV19
CASSFSPGQGNTEAFF
TGTGCCAGTAGCTTCAGCCCGGGACAGGGGAACACTGAAGCTTTCTTT
>.|TRBD1|TRBJ1-2|TRBV19
CASSLGTGGAYGYTF
TGTGCCAGTAGTTTGGGGACAGGGGGCGCGTATGGCTACACCTTC
>.|.|TRBJ2-3|TRBV5-1
CASSLLRTDTQYF
TGCGCCAGCAGCTTGCTGAGGACAGATACGCAGTATTTT
>few|.|TRBJ1-6|TRBV27
CASSYGGGNNSPLHF
TGTGCCAGCAGTTACGGAGGGGGAAATAATTCACCCCTCCACTTT
>.|TRBD2|TRBJ2-7|TRBV27
CASSLNYGGTEQYF
TGTGCCAGCAGCCTAAACTACGGGGGGACGGAGCAGTACTTC
>once|.|TRBJ1-3|TRBV2
CASSEAEGNTIYF
TGTGCCAGCAGTGAAGCCGAGGGAAACACCATATATTTT
>.|.|TRBJ2-1|TRBV7-2
CASSLGGVREQFF
TGTGCCAGCAGCTTAGGGGGGGTACGTGAGCAGTTCTTC
>few|.|TRBJ1-1|TRBV12-3/TRBV12-4
CASRIRRTEAFF
TGTGCCAGCCGTATACGACGGACTGAAGCTTTCTTT
>.|TRBD2|TRBJ2-5|TRBV5-1
CASNQGGGAETQYF
TGCGCCAGCAACCAGGGCGGGGGGGCCGAGACCCAGTACTTC
>.|.|TRBJ1-1|TRBV5-4
CASSLDSGQGAFF
TGTGCCAGCAGCTTGGATTCGGGGCAGGGAGCTTTCTTT
>.|.|TRBJ1-5|TRBV19
CASSIMGNSNQPQHF
TGTGCCAGTAGTATAATGGGGAATAGCAATCAGCCCCAGCATTTT
>.|TRBD1|TRBJ1-2|TRBV6-6
CASSDGQARGYTF
TGTGCCAGCAGCGATGGACAGGCTAGGGGCTACACCTTC
>.|TRBD1|TRBJ1-3|TRBV11-2
CASSFRGLGNTIYF
TGTGCCAGCAGCTTCAGGGGGCTTGGAAACACCATATATTTT
>.|TRBD1|TRBJ1-5|TRBV5-4
CASQRQGDNQPQHF
TGTGCCAGCCAACGACAGGGGGACAATCAGCCCCAGCATTTT
>.|.|TRBJ1-6|TRBV2
CASSEGERSPLHF
TGTGCCAGCAGTGAAGGGGAACGTTCACCCCTCCACTTT
>.|.|TRBJ1-1|TRBV9
CASSPVWGVGEAFF
TGTGCCAGCAGCCCAGTCTGGGGTGTGGGCGAAGCTTTCTTT
>.|.|TRBJ2-7|TRBV5-1
CASRASRIGSGVYEQYF
TGCGCCAGCAGGGCCTCCCGGATAGGAAGTGGGGTCTACGAGCAGTACTTC
>.|.|TRBJ1-1|TRBV5-4
CASSLGHTEAFF
TGTGCCAGCAGCTTGGGTCACACTGAAGCTTTCTTT
>.|TRBD1|TRBJ1-2|TRBV7-9
CASSLQEGQFANYGYTF
TGTGCCAGCAGCCTCCAAGAGGGACAGTTCGCTAACTATGGCTACACCTTC
>.|.|TRBJ2-7|TRBV7-9
CASSAILSYEQYF
TGTGCCAGCAGCGCCATCCTGTCCTACGAGCAGTACTTC
>.|.|TRBJ2-2|TRBV24-1
CATSQGSGVTGELFF
TGTGCCACCAGTCAGGGATCGGGGGTCACCGGGGAGCTGTTTTTT
>.|TRBD1|TRBJ1-2|TRBV12-3/TRBV12-4
CASSWDRGYGYTF
TGTGCCAGCAGTTGGGACAGGGGGTATGGCTACACCTTC